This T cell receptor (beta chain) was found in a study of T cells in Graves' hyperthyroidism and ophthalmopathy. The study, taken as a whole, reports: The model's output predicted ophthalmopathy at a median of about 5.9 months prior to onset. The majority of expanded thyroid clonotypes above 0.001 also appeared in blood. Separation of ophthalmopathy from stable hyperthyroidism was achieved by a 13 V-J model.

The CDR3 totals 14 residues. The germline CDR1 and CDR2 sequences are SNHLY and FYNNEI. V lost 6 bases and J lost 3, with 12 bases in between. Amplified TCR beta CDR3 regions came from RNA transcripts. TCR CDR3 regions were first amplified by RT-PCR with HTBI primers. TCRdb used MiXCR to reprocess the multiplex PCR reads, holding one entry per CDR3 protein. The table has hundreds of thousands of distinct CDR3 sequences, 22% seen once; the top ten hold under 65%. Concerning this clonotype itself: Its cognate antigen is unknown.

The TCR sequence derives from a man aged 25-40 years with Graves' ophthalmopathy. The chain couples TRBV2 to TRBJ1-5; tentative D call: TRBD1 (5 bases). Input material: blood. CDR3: CASSRRGVNQPQHF. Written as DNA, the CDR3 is TGTGCCAGCAGCAGAAGGGGCGTCAATCAGCCCCAGCATTTT.